This entry lists 22 T cell receptor beta chains sequenced from one sample in a study of monozygotic twins with inflammatory bowel disease. TCRdb reprocessed the 5' RACE reads; each CDR3 protein has one entry and no DNA is given. Its listing shows fewer than 550,000 distinct CDR3 sequences. The material sequenced was blood. The receptors were sampled from a human donor with ulcerative colitis or Crohn's disease, or a healthy co-twin of an affected twin (not recorded which).

V and J are TRBV12-3 or TRBV12-4 and TRBJ2-1; TCRdb's D call, TRBD2, is unchecked because there is no DNA. The CDR3 has 14 residues. The CDR3 loop reads CASSPSGGWDEQFF.

The V gene is TRBV18, the J gene TRBJ2-1; with no DNA, the TCRdb D assignment of TRBD2 cannot be verified. This CDR3 has 15 amino acids. In germline, CDR1 is KGHSH, CDR2 LQKENI. CDR3 amino acids: CASSPPSGRAVEQFF.

This chain links TRBV9 with TRBJ1-3; TCRdb proposes TRBD1, but this gene call is untestable without DNA. This CDR3 has 13 amino acids. Germline V gene data show CDR1 as SGDLS and CDR2 as YYNGEE. The CDR3 is CASRAGVGNTIYF.

V and J are TRBV7-6 and TRBJ2-1. CDR1 and CDR2 (germline): SGHVS, FNYEAQ. The length of the CDR3 is 15 residues. CDR3 sequence: CASSLKGSFYNEQFF. The whole variable domain, filled in from reference TRBV7-6 and TRBJ2-1, reads GAGVSQSPRYKVTKRGQDVALRCDPISGHVSLYWYRQALGQGPEFLTYFNYEAQQDKSGLPNDRFSAERPEGSISTLTIQRTEQRDSAMYRCASSLKGSFYNEQFFGPGTRLTVL.

This chain joins TRBV29-1 and TRBJ2-1. The CDR3 has 13 residues. Germline assignment: CDR1 SQVTM and CDR2 ANQGSEA. The chain's CDR3 is CSVGRGSYNEQFF.

V gene TRBV5-1 combines with J gene TRBJ2-3. This CDR3 region has 15 residues. Germline V gene lookup returns CDR1 SGHRS and CDR2 YFSETQ. CDR3 protein: CASSLVRDSTDTQYF.

The chain combines TRBV6-1 with TRBJ2-3; TCRdb lists TRBD1, though no DNA is available to test this call. There are 14 residues in the CDR3. In germline, CDR1 is MNHNS, CDR2 SASEGT. Here the CDR3 reads CASRERTRTDTQYF.

The chain links TRBV7-2 to TRBJ1-6; TCRdb outputs TRBD1, but without DNA this stays unchecked. CDR1 and CDR2 (germline): SGHTA, FQGNSA. This CDR3 region has 14 residues. The CDR3 loop reads CASSLAWGQTPLHF. Full variable domain (outside the CDR3, taken from reference TRBV7-2 and TRBJ1-6): GAGVSQSPSNKVTEKGKDVELRCDPISGHTALYWYRQSLGQGLEFLIYFQGNSAPDKSGLPSDRFSAERTGGSVSTLTIQRTQQEDSAVYLCASSLAWGQTPLHFGNGTRLTVT.

The J gene is TRBJ2-7, the V gene TRBV6-2 or TRBV6-3. Germline CDR1 reads MNHEY; CDR2 reads SVGEGT. The CDR3 runs to 12 residues. The CDR3 loop reads CASSYSANQQYF.

V gene TRBV5-1 combines with J gene TRBJ2-5; the TCRdb call, TRBD2, lacks DNA for checking. The V gene's germline CDR1 is SGHRS and CDR2 YFSETQ. This CDR3 contains 15 residues. The CDR3 protein is CASSLDGTPRETQYF.

The V gene is TRBV11-1, the J gene TRBJ2-1; TCRdb's D call, TRBD1, is unchecked because there is no DNA. This CDR3 has 18 residues. Per the germline V gene, CDR1 is SGHAT and CDR2 is FQDESV (reference sequence). CDR3 residues: CASSSSRDRGRSYNEQFF. Complete variable domain (other parts from reference TRBV11-1 and TRBJ2-1): EAEVAQSPRYKITEKSQAVAFWCDPISGHATLYWYRQILGQGPELLVQFQDESVVDDSQLPKDRFSAERLKGVDSTLKIQPAELGDSAMYLCASSSSRDRGRSYNEQFFGPGTRLTVL.

The rearrangement links TRBV6-2 or TRBV6-3 to TRBJ2-2; the D call from TCRdb, TRBD1, cannot be confirmed without DNA. Germline V CDR1 and CDR2: MNHEY, SVGEGT. The CDR3 length is 20 residues. The CDR3 sequence: CASSSLILTWGGAVTGELFF.

The CDR3 spells CASSFAPGYGDEKLFF. The chain couples TRBV27 to TRBJ1-4. CDR3 length: 16 residues. Per the germline V gene, CDR1 is MNHEY and CDR2 is SMNVEV (reference sequence).

V and J are TRBV20-1 and TRBJ1-5; TCRdb's D gene call, TRBD1, goes unchecked for lack of DNA. The CDR3 has 16 residues. Germline V gene data show CDR1 as DFQATT and CDR2 as SNEGSKA (reference sequence). CDR3 loop: CSAPQGVGGSNQPQHF.

This chain uses TRBV29-1 with TRBJ2-7; checking the TCRdb D call of TRBD1 is not possible without DNA. The CDR3 consists of 11 residues. Germline CDR1 reads SQVTM; CDR2 reads ANQGSEA. CDR3 loop: CSVEDPPKQYF.

The CDR3 loop is CASSSSDVETQYF. The chain has TRBV7-2 and TRBJ2-5. Germline assignment: CDR1 SGHTA and CDR2 FQGNSA. The CDR3 runs 13 residues.

This rearrangement joins TRBV4-3 to TRBJ2-2. Germline CDR1 reads LGHNA; CDR2 reads YSLEER. The CDR3 contains 15 residues. CDR3: CASSQTGIGTGELFF.

This chain connects TRBV12-3 or TRBV12-4 to TRBJ2-3; without DNA, the TCRdb call of TRBD2 cannot be checked. This CDR3 is 15 amino acids long. The CDR3 loop is CASSSLAGGLGTQYF.

The chain is built from TRBV6-1 and TRBJ1-6. The CDR3 spans 16 residues. Per germline, CDR1 MNHNS and CDR2 SASEGT. The CDR3 reads CASSDIIASYNSPLHF.

The CDR3 loop is CASSIGASGNTIYF. This chain links TRBV19 with TRBJ1-3. Germline V lookup: CDR1 LNHDA, CDR2 SQIVND (reference sequence). CDR3 length equals 14 residues. Full variable domain (missing parts from reference TRBV19 and TRBJ1-3): DGGITQSPKYLFRKEGQNVTLSCEQNLNHDAMYWYRQDPGQGLRLIYYSQIVNDFQKGDIAEGYSVSREKKESFPLTVTSAQKNPTAFYLCASSIGASGNTIYFGEGSWLTVV.

The rearrangement joins TRBV19 to TRBJ1-5; TCRdb outputs TRBD1, but without DNA this stays unchecked. The CDR3 extends over 15 amino acids. Germline loops: CDR1 LNHDA, CDR2 SQIVND (reference sequence). CDR3 sequence reads: CASSDRAHSNQPQHF.

The chain is built from TRBV12-3 or TRBV12-4 and TRBJ2-3; TCRdb's assignment of TRBD1 cannot be checked, as there is no DNA. This CDR3 has 15 residues. The CDR3 loop is CASSYFWTGKDTQYF.